This T cell receptor (beta chain) was sequenced for a study of T cells expressing NK-cell markers. Study-level background: Seven sequenced donors out of eight were HCMV-seropositive, one seronegative. Study observations and caveats: Of the CD8+ T cells in a handful of donors, about 1.0-7.5% belonged to dominant NKG2C+ clonotypes.

CDR1 is KGHDR and CDR2 is SFDVKD in the germline V gene. The length of the CDR3 is 14 residues. The TCR beta cDNA came from 5'RACE template switching with UMIs. From the 5' RACE reads, TCRdb lists one entry per CDR3 protein and no DNA. The specimen's table records about 300,000 distinct CDR3 sequences. A word on this clonotype: What it recognizes is unknown.

The sequenced material came from blood T cells: a sorted CD56 or NKG2C T cell subset, CD4+ or CD8+ T cells, or bulk PBMC T cells (not recorded which). The V gene is TRBV24-1, the J gene TRBJ2-7; no DNA is available, so the TRBD2 call from TCRdb remains unchecked. The source is a woman aged 18 to 75 in good health. The CDR3 here is CATSASLASSEQYF.